This entry concerns a single T cell receptor beta chain. This clonotype was detected only a few times. Its antigen remains unidentified. No base qualities exist here, and no much larger clone lies one base off it. The sample comes from a study of blood T cells in healthy people across ages (dated by TCRdb to between 2015 and 2017). Background for the entire study: In model experiments, template switching captured roughly one uniquely barcoded TCR beta cDNA molecule for every two T cells. Donors were grouped into four age groups: young (average about 15 years), middle-aged (under 40), aged (62) and long-lived (around 82). Age-related changes in TCR beta repertoire diversity were measured in the study by deep sequencing normalized with unique cDNA molecular identifiers. To avoid experimental bias, donors of different ages were distributed randomly across sequencing lanes. The study analyzed two additional independent replicas of 1 million unique cDNA reads from the same blood draw for two donors, one aged 18 to 29 and one aged 80 or older.

The investigation overall reported the following: The long-lived group showed more naive CD4+ T cells, fewer expanded clones and increased TCR diversity than the aged group, suggesting age selection. Observed TCR beta diversity correlated strongly with the percentage of naive T cells measured by flow cytometry. The CMV infection status of donors was not known, potentially confounding age-related changes in expanded clonotypes. Bulk unsorted PBMC profiling prevented conclusive comparison of naive and antigen-experienced compartments. Estimates of total diversity based on one million sequenced T cells were regarded as lower bounds and as underestimates. As age increased, observed TCR beta diversity per million T cells dropped in a roughly linear way, and a significant reduction was already evident by age about 40.

Systemically healthy Caucasian individuals from Russia, around 39 in total and aged about 6 to 95 years, were included as donors. Each donor gave roughly 9 milliliters of peripheral blood, drawn into EDTA-treated Vacutainer tubes. PBMCs were isolated by Ficoll-Paque density-gradient centrifugation, with at least 6 million obtained per sample. Total RNA was extracted from PBMCs with Trizol reagent, with at least 5.5 micrograms obtained per sample. For every donor, flow cytometry on a PBMC aliquot measured the percentage of naive CD45RAhigh/CD27high T cells. Libraries were made using 5' RACE. TCRdb shows the sequencer as Illumina HiSeq 2500. A second roughly 7 to 11 cycle PCR used a sample-barcoded 5' primer and a J-beta primer mix. Each TCR beta cDNA molecule received a unique molecular identifier from a template-switch 5' adaptor carrying 12 random nucleotides. Each sample yielded at least 2.5 million CDR3-containing paired-end reads. All of the RNA was converted into first-strand cDNA using the Mint cDNA synthesis kit, with a TRBC-specific oligonucleotide serving as the primer. After uracil-DNA glycosylase treatment, a first 18-cycle PCR used universal primers M1SS and BC2_uni_R on all cDNA. As for the authors' bioinformatics: For normalization, 1 million high-quality reads were randomly selected from each sample, with every read carrying a distinct molecular identifier. Instead of being binned into consensus sequences, reads with shared molecular identifiers were discarded. CDR3 identification, clonotype clustering and error correction used MiTCR with a Q25 quality threshold and the strictest error-elimination algorithm. Lower-bound total TCR beta diversity was estimated with a nonparametric unseen species model using Euler transformation. TCRdb applied fastp at Q25 and MiXCR to the public reads, then kept only in-frame beta chains. Records with the same CDR3 protein are collapsed into one entry carrying the most frequent genes and DNA. For this entry, the V and J calls and clone size follow TCRdb and not the study's own pipeline. This sample comprises 870,000 or so distinct CDR3 sequences, less than 35% of them detected only once. 15% to 20% of the sample lies in the top ten.

The sequencing input was blood. The TCR comes from a woman over 75 in good health.

This receptor has the CDR3 CASSRDWSGELFF. The nucleotide sequence is given as TGCGCCAGCAGCCGGGACTGGAGCGGGGAGCTGTTTTTT. The chain uses TRBV4-3 and TRBJ2-2; the D region possibly corresponds to TRBD2 (6 bases align). For CDR1 and CDR2, the germline V gene lists LGHNA and YSLEER. The cysteine opens and the phenylalanine closes a CDR3 of 13 amino acids. The entry retains the CDR3 DNA only, 39 bases that are in frame from base 1. V was cut back by 4 bases and J by 7 bases, leaving a gap of 10 bases between them.